These T cell receptor beta chains were read from a single sample in a study of blood T cell repertoires in COVID-19. The data were produced by immunoSEQ multiplex PCR, yet TCRdb's version contains in-frame clones alone and is incomplete. The data show 400,000 to 500,000 clones, roughly 90% seen once. Sequencing input: PBMCs or T cells enriched from blood (not recorded which). The receptors shown here come from a woman aged 40 to 50 who had recovered from COVID-19. The CDR3 runs from the conserved cysteine through the conserved F or W. A D gene is named only where the DNA matches it firmly. Size is stated for part of the rows, as once, few or many counts, or as a class when the clone is expanded.

v_call: TRBV27; clone_size: .; j_call: TRBJ1-2; d_call: TRBD1; cdr3_aa: CASSFSGGPLDYGYTF; cdr3_nt: TGTGCCAGCAGTTTCTCAGGGGGCCCCCTCGACTATGGCTACACCTTC
v_call: TRBV12-3/TRBV12-4; clone_size: .; j_call: TRBJ1-2; d_call: .; cdr3_aa: CASSLALVRGYTF; cdr3_nt: TGTGCCAGCAGTTTAGCGCTAGTTAGGGGCTACACCTTC
v_call: TRBV24-1; clone_size: once; j_call: TRBJ2-2; d_call: .; cdr3_aa: CATSLRDPPLFF; cdr3_nt: TGTGCCACCAGTCTGCGGGACCCCCCGCTGTTTTTT
v_call: TRBV7-2; clone_size: .; j_call: TRBJ2-7; d_call: TRBD2; cdr3_aa: CASRKGGRNTEQYF; cdr3_nt: TGTGCCAGCAGAAAAGGCGGGAGGAACACCGAGCAGTACTTC
v_call: TRBV6-5; clone_size: once; j_call: TRBJ1-2; d_call: .; cdr3_aa: CASRPGTEANYGYTF; cdr3_nt: TGTGCCAGCAGACCCGGCACAGAAGCTAACTATGGCTACACCTTC
v_call: TRBV3-1/TRBV3-2; clone_size: .; j_call: TRBJ1-3; d_call: TRBD1; cdr3_aa: CAISLGTGGSSGNTIYF; cdr3_nt: TGTGCCATCAGTCTAGGGACAGGGGGCTCCTCTGGAAACACCATATATTTT
v_call: TRBV7-2; clone_size: .; j_call: TRBJ1-2; d_call: .; cdr3_aa: CASSLDIGAGGSAYGYTF; cdr3_nt: TGTGCCAGCAGCTTAGATATAGGTGCCGGAGGTTCGGCCTATGGCTACACCTTC
v_call: TRBV9; clone_size: .; j_call: TRBJ1-6; d_call: .; cdr3_aa: CASSPSQPSPLHF; cdr3_nt: TGTGCCAGCAGCCCGAGCCAACCCTCACCCCTCCACTTT
v_call: TRBV9; clone_size: .; j_call: TRBJ1-4; d_call: TRBD1; cdr3_aa: CASSVGGQGTEKLFF; cdr3_nt: TGTGCCAGCAGCGTAGGGGGACAGGGCACTGAAAAACTGTTTTTT
v_call: TRBV13; clone_size: few; j_call: TRBJ2-7; d_call: .; cdr3_aa: CASSTGQTYEQYF; cdr3_nt: TGTGCCAGCAGCACAGGACAGACCTACGAGCAGTACTTC
v_call: TRBV15; clone_size: .; j_call: TRBJ1-2; d_call: TRBD1; cdr3_aa: CATSRVAPGQGNYGYTF; cdr3_nt: TGTGCCACCAGCAGAGTCGCCCCGGGACAGGGGAACTATGGCTACACCTTC
v_call: TRBV7-2; clone_size: .; j_call: TRBJ2-7; d_call: .; cdr3_aa: CASSFGQISNEQYF; cdr3_nt: TGTGCCAGCAGCTTCGGACAAATAAGCAACGAGCAGTACTTC
v_call: TRBV27; clone_size: .; j_call: TRBJ2-1; d_call: .; cdr3_aa: CASRTASNEQFF; cdr3_nt: TGTGCCAGCCGAACAGCTTCCAATGAGCAGTTCTTC
v_call: TRBV29-1; clone_size: .; j_call: TRBJ2-7; d_call: TRBD2; cdr3_aa: CSVEEGERSGTSYEQYF; cdr3_nt: TGCAGCGTTGAAGAAGGAGAGCGTAGCGGGACCTCCTACGAGCAGTACTTC
v_call: TRBV4-2; clone_size: .; j_call: TRBJ2-7; d_call: TRBD2; cdr3_aa: CASSQREGLAGKEQYF; cdr3_nt: TGTGCCAGCAGCCAAAGGGAAGGGCTAGCGGGCAAAGAGCAGTACTTC
v_call: TRBV18; clone_size: .; j_call: TRBJ2-7; d_call: .; cdr3_aa: CASSPQEVSSYEQYF; cdr3_nt: TGTGCCAGCTCACCACAAGAGGTCAGCTCATACGAGCAGTACTTC
v_call: TRBV12-3/TRBV12-4; clone_size: once; j_call: TRBJ2-7; d_call: .; cdr3_aa: CASSLESSYEQYF; cdr3_nt: TGTGCCAGCAGTTTAGAGAGCTCCTACGAGCAGTACTTC
v_call: TRBV7-9; clone_size: .; j_call: TRBJ1-1; d_call: .; cdr3_aa: CASSLDLGQGTEAFF; cdr3_nt: TGTGCCAGCAGCTTAGATCTAGGACAAGGGACTGAAGCTTTCTTT